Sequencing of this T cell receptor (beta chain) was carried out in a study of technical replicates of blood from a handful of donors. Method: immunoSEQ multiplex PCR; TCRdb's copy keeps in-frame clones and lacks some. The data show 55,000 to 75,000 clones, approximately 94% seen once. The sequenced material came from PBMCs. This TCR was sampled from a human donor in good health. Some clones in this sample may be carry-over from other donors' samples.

Here the CDR3 DNA reads TGTGCCAGCAGTGAGCGGGGGGGCAATGAGCAGTTCTTC. Amino acid sequence: CASSERGGNEQFF. This chain uses TRBV2 with TRBJ2-1; 9 bases are shared with TRBD2. With V trimmed by 3 bases and J by 6 bases, 0 bases remained unmatched. CDR3 length: 13 residues. The germline gives CDR1 SNHLY, CDR2 FYNNEI.